One and the same sample provided the 4 T cell receptor beta chains below, sequenced in a study of CD8 T cells in Susac syndrome. With random hexamers, 0.5 to 1 ug RNA was reverse transcribed. Via MiXCR, TCRdb re-called the immunoSEQ multiplex PCR reads, giving one row per CDR3 protein. The sample carries approximately 300,000 distinct CDR3 sequences, about 82% recorded once. The specimen sequenced was CD8+ T cells from PBMCs. The receptor set was obtained from a human donor with multiple sclerosis.

This clonotype was detected once. The gene calls are TRBV21-1 and TRBJ2-1. TRBV21-1 is a pseudogene segment. The CDR3 runs 16 residues. This chain's CDR3 is CASSICALSSYNEQFF. Written as DNA, the CDR3 is TGTGCCAGCAGCATCTGTGCTCTCTCCTCCTACAATGAGCAGTTCTTC.

This clonotype showed up just once. V usage is TRBV2 and J usage is TRBJ2-1, with a weak D call TRBD2 (5 bases). V was clipped by 3 bases and J by 3 bases, with 15 bases between them. Per the germline V gene, CDR1 is SNHLY and CDR2 is FYNNEI. This CDR3 is 16 amino acids long. CDR3 sequence reads: CASSDPREVIYNEQFF. The DNA of the CDR3 is TGTGCCAGCAGTGATCCTCGGGAAGTTATCTACAATGAGCAGTTCTTC.

The chain combines TRBV30 with TRBJ2-2; 8 nucleotides align to TRBD2. The J segment lost 10 bases and the V segment lost 0 bases, leaving 7 bases of the junction unmatched. Germline V gene sequence: CDR1 GTSNPN, CDR2 SVGIG (reference sequence). This CDR3 comprises 14 residues. The CDR3 spells CAWSVRAGVAELFF. The CDR3 region has the DNA TGTGCCTGGAGTGTACGAGCGGGAGTTGCGGAGCTGTTTTTT.

This sequence joins TRBV28 and TRBJ1-2; weak D call: TRBD1 (6 bases). The V gene lost 6 bases and the J gene lost 4 bases, with 12 bases spanning the gap. This CDR3 is 13 amino acids long. Germline V gene data show CDR1 as MDHEN and CDR2 as SYDVKM. DNA for the CDR3: TGTGCCAGCAGCCGACAGGCTTTCTATGGCTACACCTTC. The encoded protein is CASSRQAFYGYTF.